This T cell receptor (beta chain) came from a study of CD8+ T cells in alopecia areata. Reverse transcription of extracted RNA yielded cDNA, which provided the sequencing template. Only in-frame clones appear in the TCRdb table, and some are missing; sequencing was by immunoSEQ multiplex PCR. Among about 30,000 clones listed, approximately 56% were seen once. The CDR3 contains 13 residues. CDR1 is SQVTM and CDR2 is ANQGSEA in the germline V gene. The germline V and J ends were trimmed by 5 bases and 6 bases, with 14 bases remaining between them. This clonotype originated in a human donor with alopecia areata. The sequenced material came from NKG2D-high CD8+ T cells sorted from blood. This chain joins TRBV29-1 and TRBJ2-4; either TRBD1 or TRBD2 may fit D (6 bases each). CDR3 residues: CSVLGGLGNIQYF. CDR3 bases: TGCAGCGTTCTGGGGGGCCTAGGAAACATTCAGTACTTC.